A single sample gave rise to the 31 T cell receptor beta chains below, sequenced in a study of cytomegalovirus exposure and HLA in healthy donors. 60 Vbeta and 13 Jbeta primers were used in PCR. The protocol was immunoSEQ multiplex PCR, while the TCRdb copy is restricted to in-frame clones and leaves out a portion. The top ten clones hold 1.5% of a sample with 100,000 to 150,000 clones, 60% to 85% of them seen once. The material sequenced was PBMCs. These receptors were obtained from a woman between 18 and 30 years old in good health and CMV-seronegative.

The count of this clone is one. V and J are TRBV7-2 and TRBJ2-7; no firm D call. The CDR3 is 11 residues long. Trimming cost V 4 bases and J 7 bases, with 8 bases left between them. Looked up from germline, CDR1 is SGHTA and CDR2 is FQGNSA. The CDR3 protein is CASSSLMEQYF. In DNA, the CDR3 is TGTGCCAGCAGCTCCTTAATGGAGCAGTACTTC.

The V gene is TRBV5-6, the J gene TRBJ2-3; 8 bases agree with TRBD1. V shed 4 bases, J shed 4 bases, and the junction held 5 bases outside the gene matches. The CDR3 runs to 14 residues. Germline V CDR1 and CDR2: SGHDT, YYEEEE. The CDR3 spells CASSPRGRADTQYF. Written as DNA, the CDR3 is TGTGCCAGCAGCCCCAGGGGGCGCGCAGATACGCAGTATTTT.

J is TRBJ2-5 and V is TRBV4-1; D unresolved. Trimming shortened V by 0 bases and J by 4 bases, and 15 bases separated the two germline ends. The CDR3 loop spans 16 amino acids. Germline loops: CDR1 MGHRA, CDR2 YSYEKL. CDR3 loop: CASSQDSSKFRETQYF. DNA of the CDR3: TGCGCCAGCAGCCAAGATAGTTCGAAATTTCGAGAGACCCAGTACTTC.

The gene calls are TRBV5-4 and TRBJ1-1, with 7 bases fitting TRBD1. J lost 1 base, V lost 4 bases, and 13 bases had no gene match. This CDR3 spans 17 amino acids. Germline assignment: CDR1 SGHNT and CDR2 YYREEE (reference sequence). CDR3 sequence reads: CASSTGQGVFRNTEAFF. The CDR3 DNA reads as TGTGCCAGCAGCACCGGGCAGGGGGTCTTTCGGAACACTGAAGCTTTCTTT.

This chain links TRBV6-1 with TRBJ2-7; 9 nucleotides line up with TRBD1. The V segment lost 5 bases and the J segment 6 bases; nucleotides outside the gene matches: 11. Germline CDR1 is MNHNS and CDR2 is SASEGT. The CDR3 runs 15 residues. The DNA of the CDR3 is TGTGCCAGCAGTCCCGAATGGACAGGGGTGCGCGAGCAGTACTTC. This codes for CASSPEWTGVREQYF.

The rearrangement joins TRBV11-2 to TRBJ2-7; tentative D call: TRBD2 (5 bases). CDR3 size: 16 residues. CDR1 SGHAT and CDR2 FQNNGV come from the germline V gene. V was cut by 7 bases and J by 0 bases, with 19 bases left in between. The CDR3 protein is CASTRGPGISSYEQYF. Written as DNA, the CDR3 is TGTGCCAGCACCCGCGGGCCCGGAATAAGCTCCTACGAGCAGTACTTC.

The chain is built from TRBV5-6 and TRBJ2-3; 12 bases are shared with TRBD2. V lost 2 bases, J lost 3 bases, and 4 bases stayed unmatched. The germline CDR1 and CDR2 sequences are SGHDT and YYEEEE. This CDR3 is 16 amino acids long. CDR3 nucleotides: TGTGCCAGCAGCTTTGTGACTAGCGGGAGAACAGATACGCAGTATTTT. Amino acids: CASSFVTSGRTDTQYF.

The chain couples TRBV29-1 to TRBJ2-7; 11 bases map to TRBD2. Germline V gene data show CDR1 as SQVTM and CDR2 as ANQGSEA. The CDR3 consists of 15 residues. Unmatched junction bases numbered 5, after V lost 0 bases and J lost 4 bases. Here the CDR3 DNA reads TGCAGCGTTGAAGACGGGGCTAGCGGGAGGTACGAGCAGTACTTC. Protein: CSVEDGASGRYEQYF.

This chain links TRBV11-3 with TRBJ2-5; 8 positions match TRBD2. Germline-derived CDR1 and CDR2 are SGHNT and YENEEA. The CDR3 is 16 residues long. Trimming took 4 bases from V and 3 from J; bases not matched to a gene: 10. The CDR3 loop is CASSSGSGKGEETQYF. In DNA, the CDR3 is TGTGCCAGCAGCTCAGGTAGCGGGAAGGGAGAAGAGACCCAGTACTTC.

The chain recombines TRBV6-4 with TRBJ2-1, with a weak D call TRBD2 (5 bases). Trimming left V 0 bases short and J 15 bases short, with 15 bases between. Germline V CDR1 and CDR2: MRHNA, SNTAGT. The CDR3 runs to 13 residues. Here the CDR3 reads CASSDSPSGAPFF. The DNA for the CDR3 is TGTGCCAGCAGTGACTCACCCAGCGGTGCCCCGTTCTTC.

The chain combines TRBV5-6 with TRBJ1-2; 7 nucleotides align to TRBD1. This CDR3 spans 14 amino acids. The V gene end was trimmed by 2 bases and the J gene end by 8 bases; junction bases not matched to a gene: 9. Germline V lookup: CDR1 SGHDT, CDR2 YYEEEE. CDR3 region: CASSLRQGLEGYTF. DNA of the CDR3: TGTGCCAGCAGCTTAAGACAGGGATTGGAGGGCTACACCTTC.

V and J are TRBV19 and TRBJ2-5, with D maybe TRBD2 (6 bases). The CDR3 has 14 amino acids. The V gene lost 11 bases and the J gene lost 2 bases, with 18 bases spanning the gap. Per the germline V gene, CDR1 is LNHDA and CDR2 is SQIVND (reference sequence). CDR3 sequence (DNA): TGTGCCCGCTACGGACGGGGGAGTCAAGAGACCCAGTACTTC. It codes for CARYGRGSQETQYF.

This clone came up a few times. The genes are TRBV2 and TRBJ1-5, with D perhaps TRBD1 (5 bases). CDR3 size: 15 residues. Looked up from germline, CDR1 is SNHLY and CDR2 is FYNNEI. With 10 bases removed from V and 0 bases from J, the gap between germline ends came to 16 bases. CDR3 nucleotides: TGTGCCACCGCCCCCAGGGCCAATAGCAATCAGCCCCAGCATTTT. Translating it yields CATAPRANSNQPQHF. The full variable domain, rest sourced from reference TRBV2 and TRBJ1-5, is EPEVTQTPSHQVTQMGQEVILRCVPISNHLYFYWYRQILGQKVEFLVSFYNNEISEKSEIFDDQFSVERPDGSNFTLKIRSTKLEDSAMYFCATAPRANSNQPQHFGDGTRLSIL.

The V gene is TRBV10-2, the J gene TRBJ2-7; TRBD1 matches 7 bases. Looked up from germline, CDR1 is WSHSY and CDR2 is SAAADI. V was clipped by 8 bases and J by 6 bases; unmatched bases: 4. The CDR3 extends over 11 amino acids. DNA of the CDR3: TGCGCCAGCGCGACAGGGACCGAGCAGTACTTC. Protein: CASATGTEQYF.

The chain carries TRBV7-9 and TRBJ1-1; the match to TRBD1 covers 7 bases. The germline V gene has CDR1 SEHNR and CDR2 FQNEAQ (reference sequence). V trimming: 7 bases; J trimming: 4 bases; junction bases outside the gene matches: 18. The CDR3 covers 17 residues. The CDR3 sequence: CASIPTGEVFDGTEAFF. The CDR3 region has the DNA TGTGCCAGCATCCCCACAGGGGAGGTTTTTGATGGCACTGAAGCTTTCTTT.

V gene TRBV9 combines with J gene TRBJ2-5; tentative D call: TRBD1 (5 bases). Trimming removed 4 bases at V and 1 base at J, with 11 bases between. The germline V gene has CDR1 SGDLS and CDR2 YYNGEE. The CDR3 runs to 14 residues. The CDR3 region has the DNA TGTGCCAGCAGCCCGATGACAGTCCAAGAGACCCAGTACTTC. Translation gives CASSPMTVQETQYF.

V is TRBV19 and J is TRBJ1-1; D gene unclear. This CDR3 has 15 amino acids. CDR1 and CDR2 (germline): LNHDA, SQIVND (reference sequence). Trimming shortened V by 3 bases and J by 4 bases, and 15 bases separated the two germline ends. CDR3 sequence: CASSIAWGRGTEAFF. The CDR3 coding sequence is TGTGCCAGTAGTATTGCGTGGGGTCGGGGCACTGAAGCTTTCTTT.

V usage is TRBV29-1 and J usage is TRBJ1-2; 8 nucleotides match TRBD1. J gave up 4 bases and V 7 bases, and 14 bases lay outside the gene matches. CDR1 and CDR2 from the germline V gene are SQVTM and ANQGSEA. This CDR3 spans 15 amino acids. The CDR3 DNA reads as TGCAGCGCCCATGGGCAGGGGGCATTCGGCTATGGCTACACCTTC. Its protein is CSAHGQGAFGYGYTF.

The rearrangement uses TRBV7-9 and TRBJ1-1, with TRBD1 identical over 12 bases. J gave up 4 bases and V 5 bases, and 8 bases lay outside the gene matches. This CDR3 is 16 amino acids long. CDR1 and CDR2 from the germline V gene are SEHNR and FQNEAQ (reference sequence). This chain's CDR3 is CASSPGPGQGATEAFF. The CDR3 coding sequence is TGTGCCAGCAGCCCGGGGCCGGGACAGGGGGCCACTGAAGCTTTCTTT.

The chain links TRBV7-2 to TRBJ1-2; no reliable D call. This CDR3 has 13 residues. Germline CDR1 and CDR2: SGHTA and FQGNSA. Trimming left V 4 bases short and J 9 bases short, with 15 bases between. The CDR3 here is CASSSPSRTSYTF. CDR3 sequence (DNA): TGTGCCAGCAGCTCGCCCTCCAGAACGAGCTACACCTTC.

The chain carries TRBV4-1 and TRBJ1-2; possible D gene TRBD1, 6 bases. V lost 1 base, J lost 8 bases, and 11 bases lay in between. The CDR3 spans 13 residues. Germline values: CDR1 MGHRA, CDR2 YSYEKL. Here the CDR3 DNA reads TGCGCCAGCAGCCAAGGAACAGGGCCGGGCTACACCTTC. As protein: CASSQGTGPGYTF.

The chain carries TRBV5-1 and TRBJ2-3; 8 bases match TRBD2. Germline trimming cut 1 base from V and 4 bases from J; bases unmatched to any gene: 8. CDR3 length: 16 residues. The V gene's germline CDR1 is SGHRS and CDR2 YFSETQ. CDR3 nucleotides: TGCGCCAGCAGCTTGCGACGGGAGGGCCGATCAGATACGCAGTATTTT. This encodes CASSLRREGRSDTQYF.

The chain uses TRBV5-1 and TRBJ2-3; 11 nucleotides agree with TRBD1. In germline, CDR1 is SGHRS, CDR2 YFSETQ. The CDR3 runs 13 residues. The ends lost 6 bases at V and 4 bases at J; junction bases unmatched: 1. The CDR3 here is CASKGQGADTQYF. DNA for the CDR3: TGCGCCAGCAAGGGACAGGGGGCAGATACGCAGTATTTT.

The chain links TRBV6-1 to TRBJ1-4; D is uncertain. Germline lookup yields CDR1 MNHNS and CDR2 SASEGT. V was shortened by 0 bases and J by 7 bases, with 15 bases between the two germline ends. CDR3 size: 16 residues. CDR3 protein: CASSEALGAGGEKLFF. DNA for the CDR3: TGTGCCAGCAGTGAAGCACTGGGAGCCGGAGGTGAAAAACTGTTTTTT.

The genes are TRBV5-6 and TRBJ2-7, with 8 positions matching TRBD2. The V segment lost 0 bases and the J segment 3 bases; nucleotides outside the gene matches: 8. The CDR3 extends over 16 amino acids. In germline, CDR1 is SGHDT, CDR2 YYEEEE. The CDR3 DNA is TGTGCCAGCAGCTTGGGGAGCGGGAGCTCAATCTACGAGCAGTACTTC. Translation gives CASSLGSGSSIYEQYF.

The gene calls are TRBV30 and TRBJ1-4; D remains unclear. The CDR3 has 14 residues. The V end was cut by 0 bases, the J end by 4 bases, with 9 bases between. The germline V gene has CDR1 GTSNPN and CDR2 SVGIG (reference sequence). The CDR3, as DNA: TGTGCCTGGAGTGTGGGTCAGGATAATGAAAAACTGTTTTTT. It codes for CAWSVGQDNEKLFF.

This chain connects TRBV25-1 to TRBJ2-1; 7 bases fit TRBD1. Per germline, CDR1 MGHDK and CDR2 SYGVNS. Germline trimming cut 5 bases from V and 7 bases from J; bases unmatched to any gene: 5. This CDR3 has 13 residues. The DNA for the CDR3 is TGTGCCAGCAGTACGACAGGGTTTAATGAGCAGTTCTTC. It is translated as CASSTTGFNEQFF.

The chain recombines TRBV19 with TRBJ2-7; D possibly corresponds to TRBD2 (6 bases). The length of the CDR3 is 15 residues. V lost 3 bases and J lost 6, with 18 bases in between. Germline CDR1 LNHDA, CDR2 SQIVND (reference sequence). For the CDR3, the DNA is TGTGCCAGTAGTATCTTGCGGGGAATCTGGGTCGAGCAGTACTTC. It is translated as CASSILRGIWVEQYF.

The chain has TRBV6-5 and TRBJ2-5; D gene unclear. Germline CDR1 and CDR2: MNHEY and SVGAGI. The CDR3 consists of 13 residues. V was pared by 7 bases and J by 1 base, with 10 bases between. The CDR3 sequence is CASNRRPQETQYF. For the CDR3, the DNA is TGTGCCAGCAACAGACGGCCCCAAGAGACCCAGTACTTC.

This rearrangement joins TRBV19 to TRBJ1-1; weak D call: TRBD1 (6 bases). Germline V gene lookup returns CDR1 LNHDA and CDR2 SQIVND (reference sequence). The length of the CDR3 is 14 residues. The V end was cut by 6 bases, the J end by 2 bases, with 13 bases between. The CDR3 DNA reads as TGTGCCAGTAGACTGGGACAAACCAACACTGAAGCTTTCTTT. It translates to CASRLGQTNTEAFF.

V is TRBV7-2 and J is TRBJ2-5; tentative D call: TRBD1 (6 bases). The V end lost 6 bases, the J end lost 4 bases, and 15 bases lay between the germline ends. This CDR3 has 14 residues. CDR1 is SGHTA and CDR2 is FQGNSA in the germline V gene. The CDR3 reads CASSFPGARETQYF. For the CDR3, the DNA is TGTGCCAGCAGTTTCCCAGGGGCTAGAGAGACCCAGTACTTC.